The clone carrying this TCR beta chain was found many times. Making TCR beta cDNA involved approximately 0.5 ug total RNA and a constant-region primer. Three nested multiplex PCR rounds, a slightly modified ARM-PCR method, built the TCR beta libraries. TRBV1-TRBV30 forward and Cbeta reverse primers drove the first two approximately 11-cycle rounds. TCRdb itself ran the multiplex PCR reads through MiXCR, one entry per CDR3 protein. Of approximately 110,000 distinct CDR3 sequences listed, around 64% are singletons. This entry is derived from a study of tumor-infiltrating lymphocytes in primary liver carcinoma. Study-level background: Roughly 3.5 to 7.13 million productive TCRbeta reads were obtained per sample, with similar numbers across tissue types.

The tissue used was unsorted bulk material of 20-30 mg. RNA and DNA were co-extracted from it with the AllPrep DNA/RNA mini kit. Every tumor sample analyzed contained over 85% viable tumor cells. V was cut by 9 bases and J by 0 bases, with 18 bases left in between. This CDR3 has 16 amino acids. The germline V gene encodes CDR1 ENHRY and CDR2 SYGVKD. This chain links TRBV10-3 with TRBJ1-3, with unresolved D. The sample taken for sequencing was liver tumor tissue from sampling region 3. Subset meaning: tumor region T3, left-lateral pole. The receptor's source is a woman in her fifties or sixties with primary liver carcinoma and hepatitis B virus infection. CDR3 sequence (DNA): TGTGCCATTGCAGAGGTTCTAGGGATCTCTGGAAACACCATATATTTT. This sequence encodes CAIAEVLGISGNTIYF.